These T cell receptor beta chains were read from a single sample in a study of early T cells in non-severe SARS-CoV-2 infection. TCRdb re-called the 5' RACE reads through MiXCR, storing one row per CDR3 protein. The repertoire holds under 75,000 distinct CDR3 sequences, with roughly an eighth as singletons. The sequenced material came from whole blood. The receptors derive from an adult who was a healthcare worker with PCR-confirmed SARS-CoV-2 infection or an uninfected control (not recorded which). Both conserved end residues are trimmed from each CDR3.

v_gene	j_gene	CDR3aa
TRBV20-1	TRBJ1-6	SARDLGTGEGSPLH
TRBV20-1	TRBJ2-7	SVQLAGGAYEQY
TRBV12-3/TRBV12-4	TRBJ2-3	ASSPQQGRGTDTQY
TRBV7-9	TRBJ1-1	ASSLGQGPNTEAF
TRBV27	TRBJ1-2	ASIDRYYGYT
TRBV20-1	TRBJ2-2	SARDGLKNYPGELF
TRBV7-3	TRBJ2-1	ASSSLAGVGRGSYNEQF
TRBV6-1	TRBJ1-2	ASRGGAAANYGYT
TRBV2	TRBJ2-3	ASSRADTQY
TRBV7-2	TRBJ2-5	ASSTTPLVGVETQY
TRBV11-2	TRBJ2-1	ASSLVFAPTYNEQF
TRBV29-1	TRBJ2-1	SVDDGF
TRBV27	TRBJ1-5	ASRLRGQSNQPQH
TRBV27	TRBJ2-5	ASSHGLGGETQY
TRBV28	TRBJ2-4	ASSLYGGANIQY
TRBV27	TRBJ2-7	ASRRLAPSYEQY
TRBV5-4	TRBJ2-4	ASSTRQQNIQY
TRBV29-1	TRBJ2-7	SVTGVSWHEQY
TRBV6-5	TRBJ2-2	ASSRQGGTGELF
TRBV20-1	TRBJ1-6	SARDAAGGSSPLH
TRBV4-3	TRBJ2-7	ASSQEAGPSEQY
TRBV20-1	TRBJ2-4	SAYRGGAKNIQY
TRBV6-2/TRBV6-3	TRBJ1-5	ASSYGTGGQPQH
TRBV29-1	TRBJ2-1	SVGDNEQF
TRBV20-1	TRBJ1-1	SASVVRGKVLNTEAF
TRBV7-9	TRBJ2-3	ASTPGAREEQY
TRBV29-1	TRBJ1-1	SALGQMNTEAF
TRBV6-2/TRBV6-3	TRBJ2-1	ASSSTSGYNEQF
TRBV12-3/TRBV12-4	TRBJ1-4	ASSEHAGNDEKLF
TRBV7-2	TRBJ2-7	ASSLVDSSSYEQY
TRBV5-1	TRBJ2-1	ASSFGKYNEQF
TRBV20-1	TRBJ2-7	TAGPDFYEQY
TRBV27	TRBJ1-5	ASSLGQGNQPQH
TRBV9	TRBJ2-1	ASRENEQF
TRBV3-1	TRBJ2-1	ASSLTNEQF
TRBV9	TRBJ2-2	ASKVGGTNTGELF
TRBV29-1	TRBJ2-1	SGTLGQGANEQF
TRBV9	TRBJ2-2	ASSAGLLNTGELF